The 19 T cell receptor beta chains below all came from one sample that was sequenced in a study of response to subunit inactivated influenza vaccine. TCRdb used MiXCR to reprocess the RT-PCR reads, holding one entry per CDR3 protein. The repertoire consists of about 540,000 distinct CDR3 sequences, with under 30% occurring once and the leading ten covering 2.8%. These data were likewise used in another study, on T cells expressing NK-cell markers. From that report: TCR beta cDNA was made by 5'RACE template switching with UMIs.

The specimen comprised CD4+ T cells sorted from PBMCs, sampled approximately 13 days after vaccination. These receptors originate from a man aged 50 to 59 who received an inactivated influenza vaccine.

The V gene is TRBV2, the J gene TRBJ2-6, with D perhaps TRBD1 (6 bases). Germline V lookup: CDR1 SNHLY, CDR2 FYNNEI. The V gene lost 6 bases and the J gene lost 2 bases, with 11 bases spanning the gap. This CDR3 comprises 15 residues. The CDR3 nucleotides read TGTGCCAGCAGAATTACAGGGACTGGGGCCAACGTCCTGACTTTC. Residues: CASRITGTGANVLTF.

V gene TRBV4-3 combines with J gene TRBJ2-1; D unclear. The CDR3 has 14 residues. Germline V gene lookup returns CDR1 LGHNA and CDR2 YSLEER. Trimming took 1 base from V and 10 from J, leaving 14 bases between them. Written as DNA, the CDR3 is TGCGCCAGCAGCCAAGCGGCTCGGGCCGGGGAGCAGTTCTTC. This encodes CASSQAARAGEQFF.

CDR3 in DNA: TGCGCCAGCAGTCAATTTCTGTCTAGGAGTTCTTCCTACGAGCAGTACTTC. It codes for CASSQFLSRSSSYEQYF. The gene calls are TRBV23-1 and TRBJ2-7; no definite D call. TRBV23-1 is classed as an ORF, of uncertain function. Trimming stripped 1 base from V and 1 base from J, with 17 bases between. This CDR3 has 17 residues.

V is TRBV5-5 and J is TRBJ2-1; TRBD2 agrees at 7 bases. V lost 4 bases to trimming and J lost 0 bases; unmatched junction nucleotides: 4. CDR3 size: 15 residues. Germline values: CDR1 SGHKS, CDR2 YYEKEE (reference sequence). The CDR3 is CASSPGGNSYNEQFF. As DNA, the CDR3 is TGTGCCAGCAGCCCCGGGGGGAACTCCTACAATGAGCAGTTCTTC.

Points on this clonotype: Its ends do not fully match the called genes, so a read error is possible. This chain connects TRBV7-7 to TRBJ2-1; TRBD1 agrees at 10 bases. Germline lookup yields CDR1 SSHAT and CDR2 FNYEAQ (reference sequence). CDR3 length equals 15 residues. The CDR3 sequence: CASSRAGTGVNEQFF. In DNA form, the CDR3 reads TGTGCTAGCAGCAGAGCCGGGACAGGGGTCAATGAGCAGTTCTTC.

This clonotype was counted a few times. This chain joins TRBV20-1 and TRBJ2-7; 8 bases match TRBD1. This CDR3 region has 15 residues. V lost 6 bases and J lost 3; bases outside the gene matches: 13. Germline CDR1 is DFQATT and CDR2 is SNEGSKA (reference sequence). The CDR3 here is CSAPKATGANYEQYF. The CDR3 DNA is TGCAGTGCCCCGAAGGCGACAGGGGCAAACTACGAGCAGTACTTC.

This clonotype was seen ten or more times. The rearrangement joins TRBV10-3 to TRBJ2-1, with 7 positions matching TRBD2. The junction had 8 bases not matched to a gene; V was cut back by 10 bases and J by 5 bases. This CDR3 region has 13 residues. Germline-derived CDR1 and CDR2 are ENHRY and SYGVKD. The CDR3 loop reads CATRTRSNNEQFF. The CDR3 DNA reads TGTGCCACCCGGACTAGGTCTAACAATGAGCAGTTCTTC.

This chain joins TRBV3-1 and TRBJ2-5; 9 bases match TRBD1. The J segment lost 2 bases and the V segment lost 1 base, leaving 8 bases of the junction unmatched. CDR3 size: 17 residues. Germline V gives CDR1 LGHDT, CDR2 YNNKEL (reference sequence). The CDR3 region has the DNA TGTGCCAGCAGCCAAGGGATCGTTGGGACAGGGCAAGAGACCCAGTACTTC. Translation gives CASSQGIVGTGQETQYF.

V and J are TRBV12-3 or TRBV12-4 and TRBJ2-7, with a tentative D call TRBD2 (6 bases). The CDR3 length is 14 residues. V was trimmed by 6 bases and J by 4 bases, leaving 16 bases between them. CDR3 in DNA: TGTGCCAGCAGCGGATTGGGGGGTCGGTACGAGCAGTACTTC. Translation: CASSGLGGRYEQYF.

This clonotype was seen only a few times. V gene TRBV3-1 combines with J gene TRBJ2-1; D may be TRBD2 (5 bases). CDR3 length: 15 residues. Trimming left V 4 bases short and J 5 bases short, with 15 bases between. CDR1 and CDR2 (germline): LGHDT, YNNKEL (reference sequence). CDR3 amino acids: CASSPRSLGDNEQFF. The CDR3 DNA sequence: TGTGCCAGCAGCCCCAGGTCTCTCGGGGACAATGAGCAGTTCTTC.

CDR3 sequence: CASSRLKDRLEAFF. Written as DNA, the CDR3 is TGTGCCAGCAGCCGACTCAAGGACAGGTTGGAAGCTTTCTTT. This rearrangement joins TRBV11-2 to TRBJ1-1; 7 bases fit TRBD1. The CDR3 totals 14 residues. Germline CDR1 reads SGHAT; CDR2 reads FQNNGV. V shed 5 bases, J shed 8 bases, and the junction held 11 bases outside the gene matches. The full variable domain, its missing parts supplied by reference TRBV11-2 and TRBJ1-1, is EAGVAQSPRYKIIEKRQSVAFWCNPISGHATLYWYQQILGQGPKLLIQFQNNGVVDDSQLPKDRFSAERLKGVDSTLKIQPAKLEDSAVYLCASSRLKDRLEAFFGQGTRLTVV.

This clonotype was seen more than once but under ten times. This rearrangement joins TRBV28 to TRBJ1-4; D is uncertain. The CDR3 contains 14 residues. V was clipped by 7 bases and J by 7 bases, with 16 bases between them. Germline loops: CDR1 MDHEN, CDR2 SYDVKM. The CDR3, as DNA: TGTGCCAGCAAGACGGAGGTGGAGCGTGAAAAACTGTTTTTT. This codes for CASKTEVEREKLFF. The variable domain in full, completed from reference TRBV28 and TRBJ1-4, reads DVKVTQSSRYLVKRTGEKVFLECVQDMDHENMFWYRQDPGLGLRLIYFSYDVKMKEKGDIPEGYSVSREKKERFSLILESASTNQTSMYLCASKTEVEREKLFFGSGTQLSVL.

This clonotype was counted ten times or more. The genes are TRBV10-3 and TRBJ1-5, with 9 bases matching TRBD1. Germline values: CDR1 ENHRY, CDR2 SYGVKD. J gave up 7 bases and V 3 bases, and 7 bases lay outside the gene matches. The CDR3 totals 15 residues. CDR3 protein: CAISEGDRVGQPQHF. The CDR3 nucleotides are TGTGCCATCAGTGAAGGGGACAGGGTGGGACAGCCCCAGCATTTT.

The chain combines TRBV10-3 with TRBJ1-2; 7 positions agree with TRBD1. Per germline, CDR1 ENHRY and CDR2 SYGVKD. V trimming: 4 bases; J trimming: 5 bases; junction bases outside the gene matches: 16. The CDR3 sequence is 17 residues long. The CDR3 protein is CAISGGGRGKGYYGYTF. The CDR3 coding sequence is TGTGCCATCAGTGGCGGAGGCAGGGGGAAAGGTTATTATGGCTACACCTTC.

This clonotype was observed a handful of times. V gene TRBV11-3 combines with J gene TRBJ2-1, with a possible D match to TRBD1 (6 bases). Trimming shortened V by 3 bases and J by 4 bases, and 16 bases separated the two germline ends. The CDR3 sequence is 16 residues long. From germline, CDR1 is SGHNT and CDR2 YENEEA. CDR3 amino acids: CASSFERQALYNEQFF. The DNA of the CDR3 is TGTGCCAGCAGCTTTGAACGACAGGCCTTGTACAATGAGCAGTTCTTC.

This clonotype was observed a handful of times. The chain joins TRBV3-1 to TRBJ2-1, with 9 bases lining up with TRBD2. Trimming took 6 bases from V and 6 from J; bases not matched to a gene: 3. The CDR3 loop spans 13 amino acids. Germline V gives CDR1 LGHDT, CDR2 YNNKEL (reference sequence). The CDR3 spells CASSVSGGNEQFF. In DNA form, the CDR3 reads TGTGCCAGCAGTGTTAGCGGGGGCAATGAGCAGTTCTTC.

V gene TRBV19 combines with J gene TRBJ2-1; D is undetermined. The CDR3 length is 15 residues. CDR1 LNHDA and CDR2 SQIVND come from the germline V gene (reference sequence). V shed 4 bases and J shed 0 bases, with 10 bases lying between them. The CDR3 DNA sequence: TGTGCCAGTAGTAGAACGCGAGCCTCCTACAATGAGCAGTTCTTC. This sequence encodes CASSRTRASYNEQFF.

This clonotype was counted only a few times. V usage is TRBV6-6 and J usage is TRBJ1-5; D remains unclear. Germline assignment: CDR1 MNHNY and CDR2 SVGAGI (reference sequence). This CDR3 contains 12 residues. V dropped 6 bases and J dropped 1 base, with 4 bases sitting between them. The CDR3 here is CASRRSNQPQHF. CDR3 DNA: TGTGCCAGCAGGAGGAGCAATCAGCCCCAGCATTTT.

CDR3 nucleotide sequence: TGTGCCGCTCGGGACAGGGGCTACAATGAGCAGTTCTTC. Amino acid sequence: CAARDRGYNEQFF. The V gene is TRBV10-3, the J gene TRBJ2-1; 10 bases line up with TRBD1. This CDR3 spans 13 amino acids. V dropped 11 bases and J dropped 3; count of bases not matched to a gene: 4. In germline, CDR1 is ENHRY, CDR2 SYGVKD.